Following are 7 T cell receptor beta chains from one sample sequenced in a study of identical twins. TCRdb re-called the 5' RACE reads with MiXCR, one entry per CDR3 protein. The table records 200,000 to 300,000 distinct CDR3 sequences, 10% to 13% of them present only once. The sequencing input was memory T cells sorted from blood. These receptors were taken from a man in his forties or fifties in good health.

The chain couples TRBV20-1 to TRBJ2-5; 12 bases align to TRBD2. The CDR3 is 14 amino acids. Germline assignment: CDR1 DFQATT and CDR2 SNEGSKA (reference sequence). V lost 4 bases, J lost 5 bases, and 5 bases stayed unmatched. The CDR3 spells CSATSGGARETQYF. CDR3 coding DNA: TGCAGTGCTACTAGCGGGGGGGCCAGGGAGACCCAGTACTTC.

This clonotype appeared a few times. The chain is built from TRBV7-2 and TRBJ1-2; D unresolved. The CDR3 loop spans 14 amino acids. V lost 5 bases and J lost 4, with 14 bases in between. Germline CDR1 reads SGHTA; CDR2 reads FQGNSA. CDR3: CASSQRQVVYGYTF. The CDR3 DNA is TGTGCCAGCAGCCAGAGGCAGGTGGTCTATGGCTACACCTTC.

This clonotype showed up just a few times. The rearrangement uses TRBV6-5 and TRBJ2-1; D may be TRBD1 or TRBD2 (5 bases each). V was pared by 0 bases and J by 9 bases, with 12 bases between. The CDR3 runs to 14 residues. Germline V CDR1 and CDR2: MNHEY, SVGAGI. CDR3 nucleotides: TGTGCCAGCAGTTACTCGACAGCTAGCACTGAGCAGTTCTTC. Its translation: CASSYSTASTEQFF.

This clonotype was seen more than once but under ten times. The V call is TRBV29-1, the J call TRBJ2-7, with 8 bases lining up with TRBD2. The germline gives CDR1 SQVTM, CDR2 ANQGSEA. V trimming: 2 bases; J trimming: 3 bases; junction bases outside the gene matches: 3. The CDR3 loop spans 13 amino acids. For the CDR3, the DNA is TGCAGCGTTGAACTAGCGGGTCGCTACGAGCAGTACTTC. Protein sequence: CSVELAGRYEQYF.

This chain uses TRBV6-5 with TRBJ2-3; the match to TRBD1 covers 11 bases. Germline values: CDR1 MNHEY, CDR2 SVGAGI. This CDR3 has 15 amino acids. Unmatched junction bases numbered 4, after V lost 4 bases and J lost 4 bases. The chain's CDR3 is CASSWDRGRADTQYF. The CDR3, as DNA: TGTGCCAGCAGTTGGGACAGGGGGAGGGCAGATACGCAGTATTTT.

This clonotype was seen only a few times. The chain uses TRBV4-1 and TRBJ2-5, with unresolved D. Germline values: CDR1 MGHRA, CDR2 YSYEKL. V dropped 3 bases and J dropped 5 bases, with 13 bases sitting between them. The CDR3 consists of 14 residues. CDR3 protein: CASSHGSAKETQYF. The CDR3 nucleotides read TGCGCCAGCAGCCACGGAAGTGCGAAGGAGACCCAGTACTTC.

J is TRBJ1-1 and V is TRBV20-1; unclear D gene. Germline CDR1 DFQATT, CDR2 SNEGSKA (reference sequence). The CDR3 covers 13 residues. Trimming took 3 bases from V and 6 from J, leaving 14 bases between them. The CDR3 spells CSARLGLLAEAFF. CDR3 nucleotides: TGCAGTGCTAGGCTCGGACTGCTCGCTGAAGCTTTCTTT.